This record covers a single T cell receptor (beta chain). The method was immunoSEQ multiplex PCR; TCRdb's version includes in-frame clones alone and lacks a portion of them. The sample shows approximately 48,000 clones, under 95% of them seen only once. This specimen comes from a study of T cell changes during pregnancy in multiple sclerosis. Germline V gene data show CDR1 as GTSNPN and CDR2 as SVGIG (reference sequence). V dropped 0 bases and J dropped 7 bases, with 10 bases sitting between them. The CDR3 spans 13 residues. This receptor was obtained from a female donor with multiple sclerosis, enrolled in a pregnancy study. V usage is TRBV30 and J usage is TRBJ2-1, with no clear D. The sample here was CD8+ T cells from peripheral blood mononuclear cells, taken before pregnancy. The CDR3 bases are TGTGCCTGGAGTGTGGGTGGGCCAAATGAGCAGTTCTTC. Translating gives CAWSVGGPNEQFF.